This entry is about one TCR beta chain. The antigen is unknown. Without exception, sorted populations had purity beyond 95%. The data originate from a study of beta chain features in type 1 diabetes. Sequenced material consisted of expressed TCRB transcripts (all of the isolated RNA was reverse transcribed). The repertoire was sequenced with immunoSEQ multiplex PCR; TCRdb's copy has only in-frame clones and lacks some. The table includes roughly 450,000 clones, approximately 10% detected once. Broader study findings: High-TCR-expressing cells could be over-represented by cDNA sequencing. Naive, central memory and Treg TCRB repertoires seemed to resemble each other more closely in patients than they did in healthy donors.

CDR3 length equals 15 residues. Germline values: CDR1 SGDLS, CDR2 YYNGEE. The V end was cut by 0 bases, the J end by 2 bases, with 12 bases between. This TCR was sampled from a young woman in good health. The sample comprised naive CD4+ T cells from blood. The gene calls are TRBV9 and TRBJ2-7, with no clear D. This chain's CDR3 is CASSVVPSSPYEQYF. In DNA form, the CDR3 reads TGTGCCAGCAGCGTAGTCCCTAGTTCCCCCTACGAGCAGTACTTC.